This T cell receptor beta chain was documented in a study of blood T cells in healthy people across ages. Using a J-beta primer mix together with a sample-barcoded 5' primer, a second PCR was run for roughly 7 to 12 cycles. One entry per CDR3 protein results from TCRdb running MiXCR on the 5' RACE reads. The sample includes some 800,000 distinct CDR3 sequences, more than 40% of them seen just once. Sequenced material: blood. This receptor was identified in a man aged 55 to 70 in good health.

The CDR3 bases are TGTGCCATCAGTGAGTCGATTGGATCGGGTGAGCAGTACTTC. Translated: CAISESIGSGEQYF. The chain couples TRBV10-3 to TRBJ2-5; D remains unclear. The CDR3 is 14 residues long. The V end lost 0 bases, the J end lost 11 bases, and 16 bases lay between the germline ends. Germline-derived CDR1 and CDR2 are ENHRY and SYGVKD.